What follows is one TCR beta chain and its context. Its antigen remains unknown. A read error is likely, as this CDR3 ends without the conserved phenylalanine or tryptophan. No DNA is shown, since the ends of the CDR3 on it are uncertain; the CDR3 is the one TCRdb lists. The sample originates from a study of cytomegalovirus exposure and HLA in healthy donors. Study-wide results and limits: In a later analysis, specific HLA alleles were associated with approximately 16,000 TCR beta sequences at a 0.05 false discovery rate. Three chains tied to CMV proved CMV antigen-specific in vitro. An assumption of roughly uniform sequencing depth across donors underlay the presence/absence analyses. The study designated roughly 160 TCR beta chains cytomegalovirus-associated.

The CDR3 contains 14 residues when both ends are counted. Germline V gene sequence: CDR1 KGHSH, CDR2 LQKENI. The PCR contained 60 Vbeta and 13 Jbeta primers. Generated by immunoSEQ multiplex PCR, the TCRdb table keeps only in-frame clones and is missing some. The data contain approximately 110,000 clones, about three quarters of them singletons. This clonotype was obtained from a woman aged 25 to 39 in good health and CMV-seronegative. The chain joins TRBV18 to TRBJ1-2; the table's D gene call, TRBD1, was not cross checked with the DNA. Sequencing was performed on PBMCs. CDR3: CASSWDSLSPRMIY.